Given below is one T cell receptor (beta chain) in context. The sample comes from a study of T cells in Graves' hyperthyroidism and ophthalmopathy. From RNA transcripts, TCR beta CDR3 regions were amplified. The TCR CDR3 was amplified in a first-round RT-PCR using the HTBI primer set. TCRdb re-called the multiplex PCR reads with MiXCR, one entry per CDR3 protein. The sample includes 450,000 to 650,000 distinct CDR3 sequences, less than 25% of them seen just once. CDR3 size: 15 residues. V lost 6 bases, J lost 0 bases, and 12 bases lay in between. The receptor was derived from a man aged 18 to 29 with Graves' hyperthyroidism. The chain has TRBV12-3 or TRBV12-4 and TRBJ1-3; perhaps TRBD1 as D (6 bases). Input material: blood. CDR3 coding DNA: TGTGCCAGCAGAAGGGACACGACCTCTGGAAACACCATATATTTT. Its translation is CASRRDTTSGNTIYF.